This T cell receptor beta chain originates from a study of cytomegalovirus exposure and HLA in healthy donors (TCRdb year 2017). Study-wide context: In an earlier analysis of fewer than 750 of the donors, around 290 Gb of sequence data and roughly 100 million unique TCR beta sequences from about 179 million T cells were reported. High-throughput TCR immunosequencing, statistical association of individual TCRs with disease status, and machine learning were combined to predict cytomegalovirus infection status. The aim of the study was to test whether cataloging public T cell receptors could identify signatures of past pathogen exposure. HLA typing covered class I and class II loci at four-digit resolution. To decide whether each TCR beta V gene segment behaved as functional or pseudogenic, an earlier analysis of fewer than 750 of the donors relied on high-throughput TCR beta sequencing. A separate validation cohort of about 110 different subjects was used in addition to the 666-subject first cohort. A later analysis re-examined previously published TCR beta repertoires from hundreds of donors and added high-resolution HLA genotyping to investigate patterns of TCR occurrence. Typing coverage varied by locus: roughly 620-640 donors for A, B, C, DRB1 and DQB1; 522 for DQA1; approximately 610 for DPA1; fewer than 480 for DPB1. About 310 gigabases of sequencing data and some 85 million unique TCR sequences were included in an early release covering roughly 600 HLA-typed donors. Of the 300 to 450 genotyped donors, approximately 83% fell in the genetic ancestry cluster associated with self-reported Caucasian donors. Among a few hundred genotyped donors of the cohort, an average of about 240,000 unique TCR beta nucleotide sequences were sequenced per donor, around 18% of them non-productive. All discovery cohort repertoires had been generated using a single sequencing platform. The later analysis used no new phenotypic data to find candidate immune exposures, relying instead on TCR beta sequences and their occurrence across donors. Genome-wide SNP genotypes for about 55% of the roughly 670 donors were used in a later genetic analysis, which treated that subset as a discovery cohort. Because of strong linkage in the cohort, roughly five DR-DQ haplotypes were treated as single units for association and clustering. The study used immunosequencing to profile the T cell repertoires of several hundred subjects and linked those repertoires to cytomegalovirus serostatus. Donor age, sex, ethnicity and CMV serostatus were collected together with the repertoire data. Study-wide conclusions, independent of this receptor: Because the 87-base-pair reads could not distinguish some IMGT-functional V segments, including TRBV6-2 and TRBV6-3, those segments were excluded. Compared with the approximately 600-donor mean, donors in an Asian-associated ancestry cluster had fewer N-insertions in productive TCRs, according to a later genetic analysis. Correlated functional status among segregating V segments might reflect linkage disequilibrium, but an unknown experimental factor could not be ruled out. According to the authors, the approach could potentially be generalized to other disease states and immunological phenotypes. Cytomegalovirus status was reported to be diagnosed by the classifier with high specificity and sensitivity in both the original and validation cohorts. The cohort was sequenced for TCR beta chains only, and without alpha or paired-chain data the features that could be detected were limited. In a later analysis, several top co-occurrence clusters were reported to appear linked to parvovirus B19, influenza, CMV and Epstein-Barr virus. Three of the identified cytomegalovirus-associated TCR beta chains were confirmed in vitro to be specific for cytomegalovirus antigens. According to a later analysis, TCR association rates differed among HLA loci, with DRB1 alleles showing the most associated TCRs and HLA-C alleles showing the fewest. A total of fewer than 200 TCR beta chains were listed by the study as associated with cytomegalovirus. Over 15 rarely observed V segments, including chromosome 9 orphons, were excluded from the earlier analysis of several hundred of the donors because counts were too low. In a later analysis, most CMV-associated TCR beta chains were found to appear HLA-restricted, with HLA associations seemingly driven largely by CMV exposure. A group of highly shared sequence variants was considered likely to be a technical artifact of the sequencing pipeline. A further reported finding was that TCR beta sequences accurately predicted the HLA-A and HLA-B alleles for most subjects in the first cohort. Compared with equally common non-associated chains, HLA-associated TCR beta chains in a later analysis were more clonally expanded and had lower generation probabilities. The only immune exposure information available for the cohort was CMV serostatus. An earlier analysis of approximately 530 of the donors showed that most TCR beta V segments appeared in productive rearrangements either about 90% or about 30% of the time, which broadly matched IMGT annotations. Across donors, most TCR sequences were observed very rarely, whereas some public TCRs were present in many individuals. Because some donors lacked HLA typing at each locus, the association tests relied only on the typed subset. Assigning TCR associations to individual alleles was difficult when HLA alleles, especially DR and DQ, strongly co-occurred. Roughly uniform sequencing depth across donors was assumed in presence/absence analyses, although this assumption may not hold. V-gene and J-gene trimming of TCR beta chains was associated with a missense DCLRE1C variant in a later genetic analysis, and the association was replicated in an independent cohort. At a false discovery rate of 0.05, a later analysis linked 15,000 to 20,000 TCR beta sequences to specific HLA alleles.

Between the V and J ends, shortened by 1 base and 6 bases respectively, the junction contains 22 bases. For CDR1 and CDR2, the germline V gene lists MGHRA and YSYEKL. From its cysteine to its phenylalanine, the CDR3 spans 18 amino acids. Only CDR3 DNA remains: 54 bases, in frame from the first base. The cohort was made up of under 800 healthy bone marrow donors. All cohort members were sampled while nominally healthy, although unrecorded immune exposures were likely present. The donor tested CMV seropositive, placing the donor among the 250 to 350 seropositive members of the cohort. A peripheral blood sample was collected from each donor, and TCR beta sequencing was performed on peripheral blood mononuclear cells. The Qiagen DNeasy Blood Extraction Kit was used to extract genomic DNA from the blood cell samples. A word on this clone: The antigen it binds to is not known. Nothing much larger sits one base from this clone, and base qualities are not available.

Library generation was performed with the immunoSEQ multiplex PCR assay. The multiplex PCR relied on a mix of 60 forward primers for TCR Vbeta segments and 13 reverse primers for TCR Jbeta segments. Amplification of the CDR3 region of rearranged TCR beta genes was performed with a multiplex PCR assay on genomic DNA. Amplified TCR beta libraries were sequenced as 87-base-pair reads on the Illumina HiSeq System. In the authors' own workflow: Across the roughly 640 repertoires, a later analysis counted about 81 million unique TCR beta chains, 9 million to 14 million of which were shared by at least two donors. Raw reads were error-corrected and collapsed into unique sequences with a nearest-neighbor algorithm that merged closely related sequences to remove PCR and sequencing errors. V, D and J gene segments were assigned by aligning CDR3 sequences to IMGT reference sequences. Each retained sequence needed at least a six-nucleotide match to both a V gene segment and a J gene segment. A rearrangement counted as productive if the CDR3 had no stop codons and remained in frame with V and J, and every other rearrangement counted as non-productive. Following IMGT convention, CDR3 was defined as the stretch from the second conserved V-encoded cysteine up to the conserved J-encoded phenylalanine. Sequences without an unambiguous match to a single V gene segment were excluded from the earlier analysis of about 600 of the donors. An earlier analysis of a few hundred of the donors classified V segments as functional when productive rearrangements were above 56.7% and as segregating when the standard deviation between donors was above 5%. A statistical classification framework was built for diagnosing cytomegalovirus status from the catalog of TCR beta chain sequences. In a later analysis, V and J genes were assigned by comparing TCR nucleotide sequences against IMGT/GENE-DB human TR gene sequences. Using the TCRdist pipeline, a later analysis assigned CDR3 sequences along with most-parsimonious VDJ recombination scenarios. A later analysis defined each TCR beta chain by its CDR3 amino acid sequence plus V-gene family, and excluded reads lacking a unique V-gene family. In a later analysis, 550 to 650 highly shared, low-generation-probability nucleotide sequences were removed to address suspected cross-contamination and a sequencing artifact. In a later analysis, a clonal expansion index was calculated for each public chain from normalized within-repertoire ranks of inferred template counts. A later analysis computed generation probabilities with a VDJ recombination model fitted to out-of-frame rearrangements, and checked the results against IGoR. Hypergeometric tests were used in a later analysis to score TCR-TCR, TCR-HLA and TCR-CMV co-occurrence, with a repertoire-size bias correction applied to the TCR pairs. To estimate false discovery rates, a later analysis permuted the HLA or CMV assignments 20 times. In a later analysis, co-occurring TCRs were grouped using DBSCAN, with TCRdist sequence similarity added in when clustering inside HLA-allele-positive subsets. Repertoires with fewer than 30,000 or more than 120,000 public chains, plus five repertoires with anomalous nucleotide sharing, were excluded from co-occurrence clustering. TCRdb obtained this table from immuneACCESS and retained in-frame rearrangements with V and J assigned. These tables miss some clones; where compared with another copy, unresolved V genes account for less than half of the shortfall, and the remainder is unexplained. The D gene and trimming were derived from the DNA, and the V and J assignments and clone size from that table. The sample records approximately 190,000 clones, approximately 78% of which are singletons. The top ten constitute 11% to 15% of the sample.

Sample: PBMCs. This clonotype was sampled from a woman in her 30s in good health and CMV-seropositive. The chain joins TRBV4-1 to TRBJ2-1; the D segment could be TRBD2, given 7 matching bases. The CDR3: CASSQGCRGRGLFNEQFF. The base sequence is TGCGCCAGCAGCCAAGGATGTCGGGGGCGGGGGTTATTCAATGAGCAGTTCTTC.